The 12 T cell receptor beta chains reported below all come from one sample, sequenced in a study of tumor-infiltrating lymphocytes in localized non-small cell lung cancer. This table comes from immunoSEQ multiplex PCR, and its TCRdb copy is limited to in-frame clones, with some not included. The sample consists of around 16,000 clones, less than 50% of them appearing once. Material: lung tumor tissue. These receptor sequences come from a human donor with non-small cell lung cancer.

By sample share, this clone is medium-sized. The CDR3 here is CASSHGSGMSTDTQYF. The CDR3 DNA is TGCGCCAGCAGCCACGGTAGTGGGATGAGCACAGATACGCAGTATTTT. The rearrangement joins TRBV5-1 to TRBJ2-3; D not resolved. Deletions cut 4 bases from V and 0 bases from J, with 15 bases between. Germline V gene sequence: CDR1 SGHRS, CDR2 YFSETQ. The CDR3 spans 16 residues.

The chain combines TRBV4-1 with TRBJ1-2; D is unclear. V was cut by 0 bases and J by 10 bases, with 15 bases left in between. The CDR3 totals 14 residues. The V gene's germline CDR1 is MGHRA and CDR2 YSYEKL. CDR3 DNA: TGCGCCAGCAGCCAAGATCGGCTTCCCCTCGACTACACCTTC. It encodes CASSQDRLPLDYTF.

In its sample, this clone was seen a few times. The chain joins TRBV4-2 to TRBJ2-1; D gene ambiguous. With 0 bases removed from V and 5 bases from J, the gap between germline ends came to 17 bases. Per the germline V gene, CDR1 is LGHNA and CDR2 is YNFKEQ. The CDR3 has 17 residues. CDR3: CASSQDQRRPWDNEQFF. CDR3 nucleotide sequence: TGTGCCAGCAGCCAAGATCAGAGACGGCCTTGGGACAATGAGCAGTTCTTC.

The gene calls are TRBV7-3 and TRBJ2-1; 13 bases fit TRBD2. Per germline, CDR1 SGHTA and CDR2 FQGTGA. The CDR3 extends over 17 amino acids. The V and J ends lost 3 bases and 2 bases, in that order; junction bases with no gene match: 4. For the CDR3, the DNA is TGTGCCAGCAGCTTGACTAGCGGGGGGCCCGCCTACAATGAGCAGTTCTTC. It specifies CASSLTSGGPAYNEQFF.

This clone has only a few counts. The chain employs TRBV27 and TRBJ1-1; 8 bases line up with TRBD1. The germline CDR1 and CDR2 sequences are MNHEY and SMNVEV (reference sequence). The CDR3 has 13 amino acids. The trim removed 10 bases at V and 1 base at J, leaving 5 bases unmatched. The CDR3 nucleotides read TGTGCCATAGGGGACAGGACGAACACTGAAGCTTTCTTT. It encodes CAIGDRTNTEAFF.

The sample holds a few counts of this clone. The CDR3: CASSRDRETEAFF. Here the CDR3 DNA reads TGTGCCAGCAGCCGCGACAGGGAGACTGAAGCTTTCTTT. The chain couples TRBV2 to TRBJ1-1, with 7 bases aligning to TRBD1. This CDR3 region has 13 residues. Germline V lookup: CDR1 SNHLY, CDR2 FYNNEI. Germline trimming cut 6 bases from V and 5 bases from J; bases unmatched to any gene: 6. The whole variable domain, filled in from reference TRBV2 and TRBJ1-1, reads EPEVTQTPSHQVTQMGQEVILRCVPISNHLYFYWYRQILGQKVEFLVSFYNNEISEKSEIFDDQFSVERPDGSNFTLKIRSTKLEDSAMYFCASSRDRETEAFFGQGTRLTVV.

The chain links TRBV13 to TRBJ1-3; D is ambiguous. The germline V and J ends were trimmed by 2 bases and 3 bases, with 5 bases remaining between them. The CDR3 length is 13 residues. The V gene's germline CDR1 is PRHDT and CDR2 FYEKMQ (reference sequence). The CDR3 protein is CASSLLRGNTIYF. Written as DNA, the CDR3 is TGTGCCAGCAGCTTACTTCGTGGAAACACCATATATTTT. The full variable domain, rest sourced from reference TRBV13 and TRBJ1-3, is AAGVIQSPRHLIKEKRETATLKCYPIPRHDTVYWYQQGPGQDPQFLISFYEKMQSDKGSIPDRFSAQQFSDYHSELNMSSLELGDSALYFCASSLLRGNTIYFGEGSWLTVV.

The chain couples TRBV23-1 to TRBJ1-5; D is ambiguous. TRBV23-1 is reported as an ORF; its role is uncertain. The CDR3 runs to 14 residues. With 4 bases removed from V and 5 bases from J, the gap between germline ends came to 12 bases. CDR3: CASSPSGSDQPQHF. CDR3 coding DNA: TGCGCCAGCAGTCCGTCTGGGTCAGATCAGCCCCAGCATTTT.

This clone has a handful of counts. The genes are TRBV5-1 and TRBJ1-1, with a possible D match to TRBD1 (6 bases). Between the trimmed V and J ends, which lost 0 bases and 8 bases, there was a span of 8 bases. Germline V lookup: CDR1 SGHRS, CDR2 YFSETQ. CDR3 size: 12 residues. The CDR3 DNA is TGCGCCAGCAGCTTGGTCGGACAGGAAGCTTTCTTT. This gives the protein CASSLVGQEAFF.

The J gene is TRBJ2-1, the V gene TRBV9; D remains ambiguous. This CDR3 has 19 amino acids. Per the germline V gene, CDR1 is SGDLS and CDR2 is YYNGEE. V was shortened by 7 bases and J by 0 bases, with 26 bases between the two germline ends. The CDR3, as DNA: TGTGCCAGCGACCTCATGGGATCAGGACGGCCGAGCTCCTACAATGAGCAGTTCTTC. This translates into CASDLMGSGRPSSYNEQFF.

This clone turned up a few times. The chain has TRBV14 and TRBJ2-7, with 7 nucleotides matching TRBD2. The germline V gene has CDR1 SGHDN and CDR2 FVKESK. Trimming removed 0 bases from V and 2 bases from J; junction bases left unmatched: 1. This CDR3 comprises 14 residues. CDR3 in DNA: TGTGCCAGCAGCCAAGAACGGGGGGCCTACGAGCAGTACTTC. Encoded protein: CASSQERGAYEQYF. The full variable domain, completed using reference TRBV14 and TRBJ2-7, is EAGVTQFPSHSVIEKGQTVTLRCDPISGHDNLYWYRRVMGKEIKFLLHFVKESKQDESGMPNNRFLAERTGGTYSTLKVQPAELEDSGVYFCASSQERGAYEQYFGPGTRLTVT.

This clone came up a few times. This rearrangement joins TRBV11-2 to TRBJ1-1, with 7 nucleotides matching TRBD1. The CDR3 consists of 15 residues. With V trimmed by 4 bases and J by 6 bases, 11 bases remained unmatched. Germline loops: CDR1 SGHAT, CDR2 FQNNGV. The DNA for the CDR3 is TGTGCCAGCAGCTCGTCAGGGGGGCCCTATTCTGAAGCTTTCTTT. Protein: CASSSSGGPYSEAFF.